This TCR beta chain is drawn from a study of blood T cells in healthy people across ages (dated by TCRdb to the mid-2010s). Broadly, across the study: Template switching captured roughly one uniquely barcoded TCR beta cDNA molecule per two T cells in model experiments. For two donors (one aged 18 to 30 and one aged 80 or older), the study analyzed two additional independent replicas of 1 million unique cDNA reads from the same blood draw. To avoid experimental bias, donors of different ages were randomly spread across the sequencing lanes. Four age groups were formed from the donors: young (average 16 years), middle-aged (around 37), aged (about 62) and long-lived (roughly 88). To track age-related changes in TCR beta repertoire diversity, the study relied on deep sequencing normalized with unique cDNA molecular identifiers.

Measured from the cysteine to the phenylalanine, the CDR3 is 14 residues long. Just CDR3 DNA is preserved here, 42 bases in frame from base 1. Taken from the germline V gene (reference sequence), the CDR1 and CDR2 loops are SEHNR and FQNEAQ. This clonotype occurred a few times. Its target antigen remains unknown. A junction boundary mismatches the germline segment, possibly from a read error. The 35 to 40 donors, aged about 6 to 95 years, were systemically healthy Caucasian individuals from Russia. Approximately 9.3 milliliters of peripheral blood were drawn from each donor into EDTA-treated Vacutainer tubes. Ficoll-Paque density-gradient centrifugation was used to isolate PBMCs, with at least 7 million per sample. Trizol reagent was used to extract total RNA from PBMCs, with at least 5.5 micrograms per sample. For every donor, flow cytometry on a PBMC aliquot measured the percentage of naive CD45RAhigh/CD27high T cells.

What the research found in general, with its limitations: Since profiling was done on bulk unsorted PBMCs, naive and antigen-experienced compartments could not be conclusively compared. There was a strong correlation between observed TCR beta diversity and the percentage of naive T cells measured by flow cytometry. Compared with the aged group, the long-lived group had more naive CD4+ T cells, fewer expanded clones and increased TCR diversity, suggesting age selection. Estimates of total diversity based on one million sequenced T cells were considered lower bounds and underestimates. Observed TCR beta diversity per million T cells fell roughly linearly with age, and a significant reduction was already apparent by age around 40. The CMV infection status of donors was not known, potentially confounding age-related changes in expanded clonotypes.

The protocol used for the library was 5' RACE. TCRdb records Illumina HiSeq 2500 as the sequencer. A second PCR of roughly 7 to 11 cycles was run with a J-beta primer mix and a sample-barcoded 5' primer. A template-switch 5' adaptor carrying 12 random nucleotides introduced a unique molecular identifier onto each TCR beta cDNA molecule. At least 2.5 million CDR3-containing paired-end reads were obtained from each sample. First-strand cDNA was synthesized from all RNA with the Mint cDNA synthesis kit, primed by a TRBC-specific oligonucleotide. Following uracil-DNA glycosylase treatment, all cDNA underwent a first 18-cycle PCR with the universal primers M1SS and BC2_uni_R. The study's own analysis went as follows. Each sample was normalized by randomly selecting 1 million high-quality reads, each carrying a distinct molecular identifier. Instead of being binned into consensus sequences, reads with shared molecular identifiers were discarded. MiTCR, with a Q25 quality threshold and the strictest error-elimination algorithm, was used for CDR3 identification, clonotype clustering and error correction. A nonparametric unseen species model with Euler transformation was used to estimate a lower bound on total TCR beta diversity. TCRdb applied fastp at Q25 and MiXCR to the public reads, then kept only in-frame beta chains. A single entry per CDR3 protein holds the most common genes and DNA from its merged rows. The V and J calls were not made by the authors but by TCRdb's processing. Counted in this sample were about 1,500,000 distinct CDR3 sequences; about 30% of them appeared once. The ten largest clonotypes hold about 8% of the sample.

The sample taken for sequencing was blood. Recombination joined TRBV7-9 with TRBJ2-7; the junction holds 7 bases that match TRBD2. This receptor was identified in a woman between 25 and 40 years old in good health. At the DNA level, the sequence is TGTGCCAGCAGCTTACGCGGGAGCTCCTGCGAGCAGTACTTC. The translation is CASSLRGSSCEQYF. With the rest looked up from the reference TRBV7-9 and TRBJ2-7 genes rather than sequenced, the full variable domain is DTGVSQNPRHKITKRGQNVTFRCDPISEHNRLYWYRQTLGQGPEFLTYFQNEAQLEKSRLLSDRFSAERPKGSFSTLEIQRTEQGDSAMYLCASSLRGSSCEQYFGPGTRLTVT.